One and the same sample provided the 32 T cell receptor beta chains below, sequenced in a study of T cells in Graves' hyperthyroidism and ophthalmopathy. The source material, RNA transcripts, was used to amplify TCR beta CDR3 regions. An initial round of RT-PCR targeting the TCR CDR3 relied on the HTBI primer set. TCRdb reprocessed the multiplex PCR reads via MiXCR and lists one record per CDR3 protein. The repertoire holds around 580,000 distinct CDR3 sequences, with over 15% as singletons. The sample was blood. These receptors all stem from a woman aged 18-35 years with Graves' hyperthyroidism.

This clonotype appeared many times. The V gene is TRBV12-3 or TRBV12-4, the J gene TRBJ2-2; a possible D gene is TRBD2 (5 bases). The CDR3 has 14 residues. V dropped 7 bases and J dropped 6 bases, with 15 bases sitting between them. CDR3 residues: CASTPGSTAGELFF. The CDR3 DNA follows: TGTGCCAGCACCCCGGGGTCGACGGCCGGGGAGCTGTTTTTT.

This clonotype was observed at least ten times. CDR3 protein: CASSEPGLAGTGELFF. The CDR3 DNA follows: TGTGCCAGCAGCGAACCGGGACTAGCGGGCACCGGGGAGCTGTTTTTT. The chain employs TRBV7-2 and TRBJ2-2; 12 bases match TRBD2. The germline CDR1 and CDR2 sequences are SGHTA and FQGNSA. This CDR3 contains 16 residues. V lost 5 bases, J lost 4 bases, and 5 bases stayed unmatched.

There are a few counts of this clonotype. The chain joins TRBV4-3 to TRBJ2-1; no reliable D call. Trimming left V 3 bases short and J 7 bases short, with 13 bases between. This CDR3 contains 14 residues. Germline CDR1 and CDR2: LGHNA and YSLEER. The CDR3 loop is CASSQSRTVNEQFF. The CDR3 coding sequence is TGCGCCAGCAGCCAGAGCCGGACCGTGAATGAGCAGTTCTTC.

The V and J genes are TRBV5-6 and TRBJ2-3, with TRBD2 as a possible D gene (6 bases). Trimming cost V 2 bases and J 3 bases, with 10 bases left between them. In germline, CDR1 is SGHDT, CDR2 YYEEEE. The CDR3 covers 14 residues. The CDR3 protein is CASSFSGTTDTQYF. CDR3 bases: TGTGCCAGCAGCTTCTCAGGGACTACAGATACGCAGTATTTT.

The J gene is TRBJ2-5, the V gene TRBV6-1; D not resolved. Germline V CDR1 and CDR2: MNHNS, SASEGT. The CDR3 has 12 amino acids. V lost 4 bases, J lost 7 bases, and 10 bases lay in between. The CDR3 loop reads CASSVEDATQYF. The CDR3 bases are TGTGCCAGCAGTGTTGAGGACGCGACCCAGTACTTC.

This clonotype was counted many times. V is TRBV7-8 and J is TRBJ2-7; TRBD1 matches 8 bases. The CDR3 is 11 amino acids. Losses at the gene ends were 8 bases for V and 5 bases for J; bases not matched to a gene: 2. Germline CDR1 and CDR2: SGHVS and FQNEAQ. The CDR3 reads CASGQGDEQYF. CDR3 DNA sequence: TGTGCCAGCGGACAGGGCGACGAGCAGTACTTC.

The chain links TRBV5-1 to TRBJ1-1; 9 bases are shared with TRBD1. Germline V gene sequence: CDR1 SGHRS, CDR2 YFSETQ. The junction had 6 bases not matched to a gene; V was cut back by 3 bases and J by 3 bases. The CDR3 is made up of 15 amino acids. CDR3 loop: CASSWDRVQDTEAFF. The CDR3 region has the DNA TGCGCCAGCAGCTGGGACAGGGTACAGGACACTGAAGCTTTCTTT. Full variable domain (missing parts from reference TRBV5-1 and TRBJ1-1): KAGVTQTPRYLIKTRGQQVTLSCSPISGHRSVSWYQQTPGQGLQFLFEYFSETQRNKGNFPGRFSGRQFSNSRSEMNVSTLELGDSALYLCASSWDRVQDTEAFFGQGTRLTVV.

This clonotype showed up just a few times. The J gene is TRBJ2-5, the V gene TRBV19, with D unclear. V was cut by 4 bases and J by 2 bases, with 8 bases left in between. CDR3 length: 13 amino acids. The V gene's germline CDR1 is LNHDA and CDR2 SQIVND (reference sequence). CDR3 in amino acids: CASSKTVQETQYF. CDR3 DNA sequence: TGTGCCAGTAGTAAAACCGTACAAGAGACCCAGTACTTC. Full variable domain (missing parts from reference TRBV19 and TRBJ2-5): DGGITQSPKYLFRKEGQNVTLSCEQNLNHDAMYWYRQDPGQGLRLIYYSQIVNDFQKGDIAEGYSVSREKKESFPLTVTSAQKNPTAFYLCASSKTVQETQYFGPGTRLLVL.

This clonotype was detected many times. The rearrangement joins TRBV3-1 to TRBJ2-7, with 9 bases matching TRBD2. Per the germline V gene, CDR1 is LGHDT and CDR2 is YNNKEL (reference sequence). Trimming removed 4 bases from V and 6 bases from J; junction bases left unmatched: 10. This CDR3 spans 15 amino acids. CDR3 DNA sequence: TGTGCCAGCAGCCGCGCCCGCGGGGGGGCCCTCGAGCAGTACTTC. It is translated as CASSRARGGALEQYF.

This clonotype has just a few counts. J is TRBJ1-3 and V is TRBV6-1; TRBD1 might be the D (5 bases). Per the germline V gene, CDR1 is MNHNS and CDR2 is SASEGT. Trimming shortened V by 3 bases and J by 0 bases, and 12 bases separated the two germline ends. This CDR3 is 16 amino acids long. The CDR3 reads CASSEAGPNSGNTIYF. Written as DNA, the CDR3 is TGTGCCAGCAGTGAGGCGGGACCCAACTCTGGAAACACCATATATTTT.

This clonotype was counted many times. The CDR3 DNA follows: TGTGCCAGCTCACCAGTCGGGGGGAACACTGAAGCTTTCTTT. As protein: CASSPVGGNTEAFF. The chain joins TRBV18 to TRBJ1-1, with D tentatively TRBD1 (5 bases). The CDR3 totals 14 residues. The ends were cut back, 2 bases at V and 1 base at J, with 8 bases in the middle. Germline V CDR1 and CDR2: KGHSH, LQKENI.

This clonotype occurred many times. The chain joins TRBV4-2 to TRBJ2-7, with 9 bases that match TRBD1. The junction had 4 bases not matched to a gene; V was cut back by 0 bases and J by 1 base. The CDR3 runs 16 residues. Germline V gene lookup returns CDR1 LGHNA and CDR2 YNFKEQ. CDR3 coding DNA: TGTGCCAGCAGCCAAGATGAAGGACAGGGGTCCTACGAGCAGTACTTC. Residues: CASSQDEGQGSYEQYF.

This chain uses TRBV6-1 with TRBJ2-7, with 9 positions matching TRBD1. The CDR3 extends over 15 amino acids. With V trimmed by 5 bases and J by 4 bases, 9 bases remained unmatched. CDR1 is MNHNS and CDR2 is SASEGT in the germline V gene. The CDR3 sequence: CASSRTGGLKYEQYF. For the CDR3, the DNA is TGTGCCAGCAGTCGTACAGGGGGCTTGAAGTACGAGCAGTACTTC.

The V and J genes are TRBV20-1 and TRBJ2-5, with 11 bases fitting TRBD2. The CDR3 is 16 amino acids. Germline V gives CDR1 DFQATT, CDR2 SNEGSKA (reference sequence). V shed 0 bases and J 2 bases; nucleotides not matched to a gene: 5. This chain's CDR3 is CSARDRTSGPQETQYF. CDR3 DNA sequence: TGCAGTGCTAGAGATAGGACTAGCGGGCCTCAAGAGACCCAGTACTTC.

This clonotype has a count of ten or more. This chain links TRBV28 with TRBJ1-1; TRBD1 matches 7 bases. With V trimmed by 3 bases and J by 11 bases, 12 bases remained unmatched. The CDR3 is 14 residues long. CDR1 is MDHEN and CDR2 is SYDVKM in the germline V gene. CDR3 amino acids: CASSFWQGGTGAFF. The CDR3 region has the DNA TGTGCCAGCAGTTTTTGGCAGGGGGGCACTGGTGCTTTCTTT.

CDR3 bases: TGTGCCAGCAGCGGAAAACTAGAGCAAGAGACCCAGTACTTC. Translating gives CASSGKLEQETQYF. The chain uses TRBV9 and TRBJ2-5; D perhaps matches TRBD2 (5 bases). V shed 3 bases and J shed 2 bases, with 11 bases lying between them. Germline V gives CDR1 SGDLS, CDR2 YYNGEE. This CDR3 comprises 14 residues.

This chain links TRBV20-1 with TRBJ1-5, with 7 bases matching TRBD1. Looked up from germline, CDR1 is DFQATT and CDR2 is SNEGSKA (reference sequence). V lost 4 bases to trimming and J lost 2 bases; unmatched junction nucleotides: 5. The CDR3 contains 14 residues. Here the CDR3 DNA reads TGCAGTGCTACCAGGGGGTCGGGCAATCAGCCCCAGCATTTT. Protein: CSATRGSGNQPQHF.

In this sample, this clonotype turned up many times. The gene calls are TRBV11-3 and TRBJ2-1; D unresolved. This CDR3 is built from 13 residues. Between the trimmed V and J ends, which lost 4 bases and 10 bases, there was a span of 14 bases. Germline-derived CDR1 and CDR2 are SGHNT and YENEEA. CDR3 sequence: CASSSPAGREQFF. CDR3 in DNA: TGTGCCAGCAGCTCCCCTGCAGGTAGGGAGCAGTTCTTC.

In this sample, this clonotype turned up once. One end of the junction fails to match germline, which may point to a read error. The CDR3, as DNA: TGTGCCAGCAGTTACGGACTAGCGGGAGTTCTCGGGCAGCTGTTTTTT. It codes for CASSYGLAGVLGQLFF. The chain carries TRBV6-2 or TRBV6-3 and TRBJ2-2; 13 bases align to TRBD2. CDR1 is MNHEY and CDR2 is SVGEGT in the germline V gene. The CDR3 loop spans 16 amino acids.

This clonotype has at least ten counts. V is TRBV7-9 and J is TRBJ1-5; TRBD1 is a possible D gene (5 bases). Looked up from germline, CDR1 is SEHNR and CDR2 is FQNEAQ (reference sequence). CDR3 length equals 16 residues. V was cut by 3 bases and J by 5 bases, with 17 bases left in between. As DNA, the CDR3 is TGTGCCAGCAGCTTGGGCGGAGGGGCAGGTGATCAGCCCCAGCATTTT. Translating gives CASSLGGGAGDQPQHF.

This rearrangement joins TRBV5-1 to TRBJ2-3, with 12 nucleotides matching TRBD2. Germline assignment: CDR1 SGHRS and CDR2 YFSETQ. J lost 4 bases, V lost 9 bases, and 9 bases had no gene match. The CDR3 totals 15 residues. The chain's CDR3 is CATTVLAGGADTQYF. CDR3 in DNA: TGCGCCACGACCGTACTAGCGGGGGGAGCAGATACGCAGTATTTT. The variable domain in full, completed from reference TRBV5-1 and TRBJ2-3, reads KAGVTQTPRYLIKTRGQQVTLSCSPISGHRSVSWYQQTPGQGLQFLFEYFSETQRNKGNFPGRFSGRQFSNSRSEMNVSTLELGDSALYLCATTVLAGGADTQYFGPGTRLTVL.

At least ten counts were recorded for this clonotype. This chain uses TRBV5-4 with TRBJ2-7; D gene ambiguous. Per germline, CDR1 SGHNT and CDR2 YYREEE (reference sequence). CDR3 length: 14 residues. Trimming cost V 0 bases and J 2 bases, with 9 bases left between them. CDR3 nucleotides: TGTGCCAGCAGCTTGGATACAGTTACCTACGAGCAGTACTTC. Its translation: CASSLDTVTYEQYF.

This rearrangement joins TRBV5-1 to TRBJ2-3, with D perhaps matching TRBD1 or TRBD2 (5 bases each). Germline V gene lookup returns CDR1 SGHRS and CDR2 YFSETQ. The V end was cut by 4 bases, the J end by 4 bases, with 7 bases between. This CDR3 is built from 12 residues. CDR3 coding DNA: TGCGCCAGCAGCCGGGGCCCAGATACGCAGTATTTT. Its protein product is CASSRGPDTQYF.

In its sample, this clonotype was seen a few times. V usage is TRBV5-1 and J usage is TRBJ1-4; possibly TRBD1 for D (5 bases). CDR3 length: 18 residues. Germline V lookup: CDR1 SGHRS, CDR2 YFSETQ. With 0 bases removed from V and 4 bases from J, the gap between germline ends came to 19 bases. The CDR3 loop is CASSLDRDTTGRNEKLFF. CDR3 nucleotide sequence: TGCGCCAGCAGCTTGGATCGTGACACCACAGGTCGTAATGAAAAACTGTTTTTT. Complete variable domain (other parts from reference TRBV5-1 and TRBJ1-4): KAGVTQTPRYLIKTRGQQVTLSCSPISGHRSVSWYQQTPGQGLQFLFEYFSETQRNKGNFPGRFSGRQFSNSRSEMNVSTLELGDSALYLCASSLDRDTTGRNEKLFFGSGTQLSVL.

This clonotype was counted only a few times. Germline is not matched at one junction end, which may reflect a read error. The chain is built from TRBV12-3 or TRBV12-4 and TRBJ2-6; weak D call: TRBD1 (5 bases). The CDR3 has 15 amino acids. CDR3 sequence (DNA): TGTGCCAGCAGTTTCGCGGAAGCTGGGGCCAACGTTCTGACTTTC. It codes for CASSFAEAGANVLTF.

This chain uses TRBV6-2 or TRBV6-3 with TRBJ2-1, with D tentatively TRBD1 (6 bases). CDR1 is MNHEY, CDR2 SVGEGT, per germline. The CDR3 covers 15 residues. V lost 2 bases to trimming and J lost 3 bases, with 11 bases between them. CDR3 nucleotides: TGTGCCAGCAGTTACAGGGGGTACGGCTACAATGAGCAGTTCTTC. Translation: CASSYRGYGYNEQFF.

The chain carries TRBV24-1 and TRBJ1-4; D is uncertain. The CDR3 covers 16 residues. Per the germline V gene, CDR1 is KGHDR and CDR2 is SFDVKD. Trimming shortened V by 4 bases and J by 4 bases, and 15 bases separated the two germline ends. The CDR3 region is CATSDPAAGSNEKLFF. The CDR3 nucleotides are TGTGCCACCAGTGACCCTGCGGCGGGCAGTAATGAAAAACTGTTTTTT.

The sample holds many counts of this clonotype. The chain employs TRBV11-2 and TRBJ2-5; 9 bases fit TRBD2. J was trimmed by 1 base and V by 2 bases; bases with no gene match: 2. The CDR3 has 15 residues. Germline CDR1 reads SGHAT; CDR2 reads FQNNGV. This chain's CDR3 is CASSLSAGGQETQYF. The DNA of the CDR3 is TGTGCCAGCAGCTTATCAGCGGGGGGCCAAGAGACCCAGTACTTC. The complete variable domain, with remaining parts taken from reference TRBV11-2 and TRBJ2-5, reads EAGVAQSPRYKIIEKRQSVAFWCNPISGHATLYWYQQILGQGPKLLIQFQNNGVVDDSQLPKDRFSAERLKGVDSTLKIQPAKLEDSAVYLCASSLSAGGQETQYFGPGTRLLVL.

The J gene is TRBJ1-2, the V gene TRBV6-1, with 7 bases that match TRBD1. Unmatched junction bases numbered 3, after V lost 2 bases and J lost 6 bases. Germline V gene data show CDR1 as MNHNS and CDR2 as SASEGT. The CDR3 is made up of 13 amino acids. In DNA, the CDR3 is TGTGCCAGCAGTGAAACAGGGGTTGATGGCTACACCTTC. Translating gives CASSETGVDGYTF.

This sequence joins TRBV3-1 and TRBJ1-4; no clear D. This CDR3 spans 14 amino acids. Trimming removed 6 bases at V and 11 bases at J, with 19 bases between. CDR1 and CDR2 (germline): LGHDT, YNNKEL (reference sequence). CDR3 nucleotides: TGTGCCAGCAGTCGGACTGAGCAGCCTTCGAAACTGTTTTTT. It is translated as CASSRTEQPSKLFF.

This clonotype has a count of ten or more. The CDR3 coding sequence is TGTGCCAGCAGTTACTGGGGTAAGGAGCAGGATGAGCAGTTCTTC. Encoded protein: CASSYWGKEQDEQFF. This rearrangement joins TRBV6-5 to TRBJ2-1; D call uncertain. The CDR3 covers 15 residues. V lost 1 base, J lost 8 bases, and 15 bases lay in between. Germline loops: CDR1 MNHEY, CDR2 SVGAGI.

The gene calls are TRBV10-3 and TRBJ2-2; the D is unclear. There are 12 residues in the CDR3. Per germline, CDR1 ENHRY and CDR2 SYGVKD. Deletions cut 6 bases from V and 5 bases from J, with 7 bases between. The CDR3: CAIRLRTGELFF. In DNA form, the CDR3 reads TGTGCCATCAGATTGCGGACCGGGGAGCTGTTTTTT.